This T cell receptor (beta chain) was sequenced in a study of cytomegalovirus exposure and HLA in healthy donors. Whole-study results and caveats: With later analysis, a missense DCLRE1C variant became linked to TCR beta V- and J-gene trimming. As a later analysis revealed, the rate of TCR association differed by HLA locus, with DRB1 most and HLA-C fewest. At a 0.05 false discovery rate, a later analysis found 16,951 TCR beta sequences to be associated with HLA alleles. Clonal expansion, a later analysis showed, was greater in HLA-associated TCR beta chains than in equally common others.

A note on this clone: The antigen is undetermined.

This CDR3 region has 13 residues. V lost 0 bases to trimming and J lost 5 bases, with 7 bases between them. The germline V gene encodes CDR1 MNHEY and CDR2 SVGAGI. The PCR had 60 Vbeta and 13 Jbeta primers. Profiling relied on immunoSEQ multiplex PCR, and the TCRdb table lists in-frame clones only, not all of them. The profile shows 130,000 to 150,000 clones, roughly three quarters of them singletons. The V gene is TRBV6-5, the J gene TRBJ1-2; D remains unclear. The clonotype was recovered from a female donor in good health and CMV-seronegative. The source material was PBMCs. This CDR3 is CASSYSRVYGYTF. DNA for the CDR3: TGTGCCAGCAGTTACTCGAGAGTTTATGGCTACACCTTC.